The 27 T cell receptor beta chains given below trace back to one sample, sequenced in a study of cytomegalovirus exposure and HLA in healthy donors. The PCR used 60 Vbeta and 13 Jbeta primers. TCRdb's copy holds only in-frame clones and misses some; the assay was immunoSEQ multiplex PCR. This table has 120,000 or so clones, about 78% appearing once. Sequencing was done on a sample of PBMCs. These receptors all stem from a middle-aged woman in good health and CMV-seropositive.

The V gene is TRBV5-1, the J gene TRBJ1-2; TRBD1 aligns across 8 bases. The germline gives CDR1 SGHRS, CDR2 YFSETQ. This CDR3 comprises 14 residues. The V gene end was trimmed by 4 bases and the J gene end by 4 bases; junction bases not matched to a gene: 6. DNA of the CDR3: TGCGCCAGCAGCCCCGACAGGGGCCTCTATGGCTACACCTTC. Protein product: CASSPDRGLYGYTF.

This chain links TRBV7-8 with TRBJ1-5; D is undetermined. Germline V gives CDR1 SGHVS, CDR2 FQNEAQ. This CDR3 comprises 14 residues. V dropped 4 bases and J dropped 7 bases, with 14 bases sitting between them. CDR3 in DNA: TGTGCCAGCAGCTCGATACGGGCGGGGCAGCCCCAGCATTTT. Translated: CASSSIRAGQPQHF. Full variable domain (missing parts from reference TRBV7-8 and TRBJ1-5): GAGVSQSPRYKVAKRGQDVALRCDPISGHVSLFWYQQALGQGPEFLTYFQNEAQLDKSGLPSDRFFAERPEGSVSTLKIQRTQQEDSAVYLCASSSIRAGQPQHFGDGTRLSIL.

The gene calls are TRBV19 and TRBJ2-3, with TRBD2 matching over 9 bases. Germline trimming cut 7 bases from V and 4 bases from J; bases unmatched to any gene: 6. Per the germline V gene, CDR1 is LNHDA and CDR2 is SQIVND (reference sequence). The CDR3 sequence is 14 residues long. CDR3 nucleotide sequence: TGTGCCAGTACCCCGGGACTAGCTGCAGATACGCAGTATTTT. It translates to CASTPGLAADTQYF.

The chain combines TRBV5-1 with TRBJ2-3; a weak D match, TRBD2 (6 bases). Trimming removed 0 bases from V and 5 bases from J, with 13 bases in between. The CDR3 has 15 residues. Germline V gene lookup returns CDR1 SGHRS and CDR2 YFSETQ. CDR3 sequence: CASSLEGLEGDTQYF. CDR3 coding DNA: TGCGCCAGCAGCTTGGAGGGACTCGAGGGAGATACGCAGTATTTT.

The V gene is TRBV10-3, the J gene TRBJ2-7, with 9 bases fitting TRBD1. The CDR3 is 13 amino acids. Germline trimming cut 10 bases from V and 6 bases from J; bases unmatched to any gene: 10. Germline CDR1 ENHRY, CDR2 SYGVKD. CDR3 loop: CANQPGQGGEQYF. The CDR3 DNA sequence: TGTGCCAACCAACCGGGACAGGGCGGCGAGCAGTACTTC.

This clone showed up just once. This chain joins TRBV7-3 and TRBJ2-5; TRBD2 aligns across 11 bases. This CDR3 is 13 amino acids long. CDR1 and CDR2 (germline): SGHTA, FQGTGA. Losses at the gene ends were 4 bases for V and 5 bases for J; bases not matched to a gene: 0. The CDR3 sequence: CASSSSGGETQYF. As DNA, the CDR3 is TGTGCCAGCAGCTCTAGCGGGGGGGAGACCCAGTACTTC.

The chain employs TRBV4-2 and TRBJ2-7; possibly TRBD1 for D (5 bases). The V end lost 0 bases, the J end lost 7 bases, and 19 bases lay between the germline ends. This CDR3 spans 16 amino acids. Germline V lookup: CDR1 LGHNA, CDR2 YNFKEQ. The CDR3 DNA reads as TGTGCCAGCAGCCAAGACTCACGTATGGGGCGAGCAGAGCAGTACTTC. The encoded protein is CASSQDSRMGRAEQYF.

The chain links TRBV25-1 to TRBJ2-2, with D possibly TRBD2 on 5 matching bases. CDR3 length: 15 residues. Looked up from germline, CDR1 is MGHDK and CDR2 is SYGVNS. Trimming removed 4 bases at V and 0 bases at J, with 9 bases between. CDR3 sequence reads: CASSGTYANTGELFF. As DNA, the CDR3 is TGTGCCAGCAGTGGGACTTACGCGAACACCGGGGAGCTGTTTTTT.

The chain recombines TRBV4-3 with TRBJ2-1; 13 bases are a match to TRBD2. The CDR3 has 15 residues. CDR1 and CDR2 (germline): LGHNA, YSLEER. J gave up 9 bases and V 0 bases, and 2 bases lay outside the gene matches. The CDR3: CASSQEGLAGFEQFF. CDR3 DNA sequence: TGCGCCAGCAGCCAAGAGGGACTAGCGGGATTTGAGCAGTTCTTC.

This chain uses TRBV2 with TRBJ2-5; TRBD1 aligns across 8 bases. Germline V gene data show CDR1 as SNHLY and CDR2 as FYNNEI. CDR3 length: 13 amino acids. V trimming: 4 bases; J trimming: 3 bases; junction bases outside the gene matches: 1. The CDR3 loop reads CASSGTGKETQYF. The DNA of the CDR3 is TGTGCCAGCAGTGGGACAGGGAAAGAGACCCAGTACTTC.

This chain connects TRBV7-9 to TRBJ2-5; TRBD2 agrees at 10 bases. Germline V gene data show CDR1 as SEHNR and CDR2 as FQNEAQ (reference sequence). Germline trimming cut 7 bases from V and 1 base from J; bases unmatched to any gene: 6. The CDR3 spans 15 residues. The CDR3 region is CASIPSGGFQETQYF. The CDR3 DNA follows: TGTGCCAGCATTCCTAGCGGGGGATTCCAAGAGACCCAGTACTTC. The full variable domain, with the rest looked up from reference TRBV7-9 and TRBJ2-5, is DTGVSQNPRHKITKRGQNVTFRCDPISEHNRLYWYRQTLGQGPEFLTYFQNEAQLEKSRLLSDRFSAERPKGSFSTLEIQRTEQGDSAMYLCASIPSGGFQETQYFGPGTRLLVL.

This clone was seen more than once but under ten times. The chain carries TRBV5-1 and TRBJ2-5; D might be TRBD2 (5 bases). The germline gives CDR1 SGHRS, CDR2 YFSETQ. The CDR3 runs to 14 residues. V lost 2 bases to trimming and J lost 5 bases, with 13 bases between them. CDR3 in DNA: TGCGCCAGCAGCTTCTCCGGGAATGTTGAGACCCAGTACTTC. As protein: CASSFSGNVETQYF.

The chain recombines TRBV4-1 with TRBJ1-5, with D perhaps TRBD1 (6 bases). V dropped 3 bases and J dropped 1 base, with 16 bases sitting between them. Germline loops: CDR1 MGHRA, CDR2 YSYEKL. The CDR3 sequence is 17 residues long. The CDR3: CASSHPVPGTSNQPQHF. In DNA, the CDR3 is TGCGCCAGCAGCCATCCGGTCCCAGGGACAAGCAATCAGCCCCAGCATTTT.

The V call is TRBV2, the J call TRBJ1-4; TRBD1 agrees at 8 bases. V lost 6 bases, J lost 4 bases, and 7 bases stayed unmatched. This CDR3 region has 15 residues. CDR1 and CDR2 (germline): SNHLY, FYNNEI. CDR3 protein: CASSEQGVDNEKLFF. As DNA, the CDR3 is TGTGCCAGCAGCGAACAGGGGGTGGATAATGAAAAACTGTTTTTT.

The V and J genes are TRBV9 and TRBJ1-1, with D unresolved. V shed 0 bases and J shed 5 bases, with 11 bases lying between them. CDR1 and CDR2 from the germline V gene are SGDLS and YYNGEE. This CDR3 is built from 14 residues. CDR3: CASSVDYANTEAFF. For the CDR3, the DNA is TGTGCCAGCAGCGTAGATTACGCGAATACTGAAGCTTTCTTT.

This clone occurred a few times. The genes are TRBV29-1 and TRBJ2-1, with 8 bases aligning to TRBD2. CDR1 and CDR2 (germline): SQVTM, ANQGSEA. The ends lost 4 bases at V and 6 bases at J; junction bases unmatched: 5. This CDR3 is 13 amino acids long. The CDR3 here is CSVVGLVINEQFF. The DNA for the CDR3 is TGCAGCGTTGTGGGACTAGTAATCAATGAGCAGTTCTTC.

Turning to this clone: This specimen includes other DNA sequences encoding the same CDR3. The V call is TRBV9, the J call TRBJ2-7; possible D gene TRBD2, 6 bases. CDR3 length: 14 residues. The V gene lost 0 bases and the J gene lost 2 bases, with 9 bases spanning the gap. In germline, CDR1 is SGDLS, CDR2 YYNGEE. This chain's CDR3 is CASSVGGVPYEQYF. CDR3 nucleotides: TGTGCCAGCAGCGTAGGGGGGGTTCCCTACGAGCAGTACTTC.

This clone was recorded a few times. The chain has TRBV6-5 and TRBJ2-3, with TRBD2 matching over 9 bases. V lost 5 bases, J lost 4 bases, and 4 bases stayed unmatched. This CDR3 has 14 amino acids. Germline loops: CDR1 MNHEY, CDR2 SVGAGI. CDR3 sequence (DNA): TGTGCCAGCAGTCAGGGACTAGCAGCAGATACGCAGTATTTT. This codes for CASSQGLAADTQYF.

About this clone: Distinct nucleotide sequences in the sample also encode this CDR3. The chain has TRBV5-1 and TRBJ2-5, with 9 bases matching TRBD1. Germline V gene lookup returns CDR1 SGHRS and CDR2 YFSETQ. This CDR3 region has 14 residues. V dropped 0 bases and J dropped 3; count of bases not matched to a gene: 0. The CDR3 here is CASSLGTGEETQYF. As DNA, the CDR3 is TGCGCCAGCAGCTTGGGGACAGGGGAAGAGACCCAGTACTTC.

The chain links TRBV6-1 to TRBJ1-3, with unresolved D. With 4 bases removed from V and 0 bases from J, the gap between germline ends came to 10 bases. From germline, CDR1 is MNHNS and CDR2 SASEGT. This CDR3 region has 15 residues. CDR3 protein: CASSATFTSGNTIYF. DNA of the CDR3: TGTGCCAGCAGTGCTACTTTCACCTCTGGAAACACCATATATTTT.

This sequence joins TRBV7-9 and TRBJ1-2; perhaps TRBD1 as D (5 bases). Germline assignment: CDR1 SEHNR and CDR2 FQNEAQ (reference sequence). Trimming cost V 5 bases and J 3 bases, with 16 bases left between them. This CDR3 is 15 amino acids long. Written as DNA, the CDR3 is TGTGCCAGCAGCCAATCCGCAGGGACTCACTATGGCTACACCTTC. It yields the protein CASSQSAGTHYGYTF.

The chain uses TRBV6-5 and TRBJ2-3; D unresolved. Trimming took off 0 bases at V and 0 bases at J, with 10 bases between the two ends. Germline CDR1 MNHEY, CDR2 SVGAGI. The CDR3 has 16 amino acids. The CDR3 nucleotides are TGTGCCAGCAGTTACTCGGGCAGACCTAGCACAGATACGCAGTATTTT. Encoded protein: CASSYSGRPSTDTQYF.

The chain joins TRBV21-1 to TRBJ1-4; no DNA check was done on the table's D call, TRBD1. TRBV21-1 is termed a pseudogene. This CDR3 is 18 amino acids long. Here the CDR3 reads CASSKANRELSTNEKLFF. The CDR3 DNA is TGTGCCAGCAGCAAAGCGAACAGGGAATTATCAACTAATGAAAAACTGTTTTTT.

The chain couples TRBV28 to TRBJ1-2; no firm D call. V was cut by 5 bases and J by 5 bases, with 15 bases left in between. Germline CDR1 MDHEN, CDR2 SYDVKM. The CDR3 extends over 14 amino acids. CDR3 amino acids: CASSKAPRGYGYTF. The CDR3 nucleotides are TGTGCCAGCAGTAAGGCCCCGCGAGGGTATGGCTACACCTTC.

The CDR3, as DNA: TGTGCCATCAGCCCCGGGACAAACTATGGCTACACCTTC. This sequence encodes CAISPGTNYGYTF. This rearrangement joins TRBV10-3 to TRBJ1-2; D is possibly TRBD1 (6 bases). The V end was cut by 6 bases, the J end by 2 bases, with 10 bases between. CDR1 ENHRY and CDR2 SYGVKD come from the germline V gene. The CDR3 is 13 residues long.

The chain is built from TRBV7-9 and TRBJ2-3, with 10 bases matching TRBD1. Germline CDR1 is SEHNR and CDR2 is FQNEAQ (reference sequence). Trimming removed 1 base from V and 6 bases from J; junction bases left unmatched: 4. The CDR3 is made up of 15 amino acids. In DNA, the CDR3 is TGTGCCAGCAGCTTAGGCGGGACAGGGGAGGATACGCAGTATTTT. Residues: CASSLGGTGEDTQYF. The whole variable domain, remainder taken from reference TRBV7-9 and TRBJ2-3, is DTGVSQNPRHKITKRGQNVTFRCDPISEHNRLYWYRQTLGQGPEFLTYFQNEAQLEKSRLLSDRFSAERPKGSFSTLEIQRTEQGDSAMYLCASSLGGTGEDTQYFGPGTRLTVL.

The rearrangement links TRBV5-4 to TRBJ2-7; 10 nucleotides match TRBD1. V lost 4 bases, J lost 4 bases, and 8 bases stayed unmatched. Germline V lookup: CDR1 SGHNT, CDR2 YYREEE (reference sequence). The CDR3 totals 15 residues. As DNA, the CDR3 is TGTGCCAGCAGCGCGCGGGGGACAGGGGTTTACGAGCAGTACTTC. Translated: CASSARGTGVYEQYF.